Sequencing of this TCR beta chain was carried out in a study of CD4 T cells in relation to SARS-CoV-2 and coronaviruses (dated by TCRdb to about 2021). At the level of the whole study: In the ViraFEST assay, PBMCs were grown with antigen for approximately 10 days, and TCR beta CDR3s were then sequenced to identify antigen-specific clonal expansions. An HIV-1 Nef peptide pool or a culture without peptide was used as the negative reference condition. Using patient-derived lymphoblastoid cell lines, the shared crossreactive spike epitopes were mapped to their HLA restriction. The study assessed, at the TCR clonotype level, memory CD4+ T cell crossreactivity between SARS-CoV-2 and common cold coronavirus spike proteins. The Adaptive Biotechnologies TCR-sequencing kit was used to sequence samples from a few pre-COVID donors and the naive versus memory experiments, while other data came from Illumina-based sequencing. For other donors in the study, expansion assays were sequenced with a different, Illumina-based TCR-beta assay. Study-wide findings and limitations: Small numbers of patients and of tested TCRs limited the study. Significantly weaker SARS-CoV-2-driven expansion was shown by crossreactive clones than by monoreactive clones, consistent with antigenic imprinting. Memory CD4+ clonotypes crossrecognizing SARS-CoV-2 and at least one common cold coronavirus spike were found in about 61% of donors. Because the crossreactivity analysis focused on spike protein, crossreactivity against other viral proteins was not assessed. No donor contributed both pre-pandemic and post-infection samples, which limited tracing the source of pre-existing responses.

Preparation of the library involved the immunoSEQ multiplex PCR assay. The authors processed their data as follows. During preprocessing, nonproductive sequences were discarded, as were any CDR3s that did not begin with C, did not end with F or W, or were shorter than 7 amino acids. The MANAFEST web app identified antigen-specific clonotypes based on expansion compared with the reference and other culture wells. A clone counted as positive if significantly expanded in 2 of 3 replicate wells versus the reference culture at FDR below 0.05. A further requirement for positive clones was significant expansion compared with all other tandem wells, along with an odds ratio above 5. CDR3 homology was quantified as pairwise Levenshtein distance, calculated with the stringdist R package after three terminal residues were trimmed from each end. Here the immuneACCESS table is served through TCRdb, limited to in-frame sequences with V and J called. Missing clones are a known gap in these copies; in checked studies unresolved V genes cover under half, and the rest lacks a known reason. That table is the source of V, J and clone size, and D and trimming were worked out from the DNA. For this sample there are tens of thousands of clones; roughly 72% appear just once. The ten most abundant clones make up about 17% of the sample.

CD4+ T cells from unexposed donors were collected before the COVID-19 pandemic (2011-2018). After less than eleven days of culture, CD4+ T cells were isolated with the EasySep CD4+ T cell isolation kit. Unexposed donor CD4+ T cells were tested for reactivity to SARS-CoV-2 S and N and four common cold coronavirus spike pools, as cell number allowed. Each well received about 2.2 million PBMCs, cultured in IMDM supplemented with roughly 5.1% human AB serum and roughly 10 IU/ml IL-2. Half of the culture medium was replaced with fresh IL-2-containing medium on days 3 and 7. In general, every peptide culture condition was set up in three replicate wells. Leukapheresis product for the unexposed donors was bought commercially. PBMCs were isolated from leukapheresis product or whole blood by Ficoll-Paque PLUS gradient centrifugation. The PBMCs went either fresh into the expansion assay or into cryopreservation at -140 degrees C. The QIAamp Micro DNA Kit was used to extract genomic DNA from the CD4+ T cells.

Cut back by 7 bases and 0 bases, the V and J ends lie 15 bases apart. Taken from the germline V gene, the CDR1 and CDR2 loops are MNHEY and SVGAGI. Measured from the cysteine to the phenylalanine, the CDR3 is 15 residues long. The only DNA kept is the CDR3, 45 bases in frame from the first base. Note on this clone: It has no known antigen specificity. One base away there is no much larger clone; base qualities are not given.

The chain is encoded by TRBV6-5 joined to TRBJ1-1; D gene: possibly TRBD1, on 5 matching bases. This receptor was taken from a human donor in good health. Material for sequencing was CD4+ T cells from PBMCs, cultured in vitro. The CDR3 in this case is CASKPGFEVNTEAFF. The bases are TGTGCCAGCAAACCAGGGTTTGAGGTGAACACTGAAGCTTTCTTT.